These 32 T cell receptor beta chains came from one sample sequenced in a study of T cell responses to AZD1222 COVID-19 vaccine. Sequenced by immunoSEQ multiplex PCR; TCRdb stores in-frame clones only, minus some. The sample has roughly 100,000 clones, more than 75% seen once. This specimen was peripheral blood, taken on day 0 of AZD1222 vaccination. These TCRs come from an adult in good health.

The gene calls are TRBV7-9 and TRBJ1-1; D perhaps matches TRBD1 (6 bases). The CDR3 is 13 residues long. V gave up 5 bases and J gave up 7 bases, with 14 bases separating them. CDR1 is SEHNR and CDR2 is FQNEAQ in the germline V gene (reference sequence). CDR3 region: CASSLDSEGEAFF. The CDR3 coding sequence is TGTGCCAGCAGCCTGGACAGCGAGGGTGAAGCTTTCTTT.

The chain has TRBV5-1 and TRBJ2-3; no reliable D call. Trimming took off 7 bases at V and 10 bases at J, with 16 bases between the two ends. The CDR3 runs to 12 residues. CDR1 is SGHRS, CDR2 YFSETQ, per germline. CDR3: CASSAGEGAQYF. The CDR3 DNA reads as TGCGCCAGCTCCGCTGGGGAAGGCGCGCAGTATTTT. Together with reference TRBV5-1 and TRBJ2-3, the CDR3 gives the full variable domain: KAGVTQTPRYLIKTRGQQVTLSCSPISGHRSVSWYQQTPGQGLQFLFEYFSETQRNKGNFPGRFSGRQFSNSRSEMNVSTLELGDSALYLCASSAGEGAQYFGPGTRLTVL.

The chain joins TRBV24-1 to TRBJ2-7; TRBD1 is a possible D gene (7 bases). V was clipped by 6 bases and J by 7 bases, with 18 bases between them. The germline CDR1 and CDR2 sequences are KGHDR and SFDVKD. The CDR3 length is 14 residues. The DNA of the CDR3 is TGTGCCACCAGTTCCGGGACAGCGGGTATGGAGCAGTACTTC. Translation gives CATSSGTAGMEQYF.

The V and J genes are TRBV6-2 or TRBV6-3 and TRBJ2-5; 11 nucleotides align to TRBD2. CDR3 length: 16 amino acids. CDR1 is MNHEY and CDR2 is SVGEGT in the germline V gene. J was trimmed by 3 bases and V by 5 bases; bases with no gene match: 8. This CDR3 is CASSRRDSGREETQYF. The DNA of the CDR3 is TGTGCCAGCAGTCGACGCGATAGCGGGAGGGAAGAGACCCAGTACTTC.

The chain recombines TRBV18 with TRBJ2-2; TRBD2 matches at 9 bases. The CDR3 spans 16 residues. Unmatched junction bases numbered 7, after V lost 3 bases and J lost 5 bases. The germline gives CDR1 KGHSH, CDR2 LQKENI. In DNA, the CDR3 is TGTGCCAGCTCACCCGGGACTAGCCTCTGGACCGGGGAGCTGTTTTTT. It translates to CASSPGTSLWTGELFF.

This clone was picked up one time. V gene TRBV2 combines with J gene TRBJ2-3; no clear D. Germline V gene sequence: CDR1 SNHLY, CDR2 FYNNEI. V was cut by 4 bases and J by 3 bases, with 11 bases left in between. The CDR3 length is 14 residues. In nucleotides, the CDR3 is TGTGCCAGCAGTGTTGGGGTGGGTACAGATACGCAGTATTTT. Its translation: CASSVGVGTDTQYF.

In nucleotides, the CDR3 is TGTGCCAGCAGTGAAGCTGGGACGAGGGGATATGGCTACACCTTC. Its protein is CASSEAGTRGYGYTF. This chain uses TRBV2 with TRBJ1-2; tentative D call: TRBD1 (5 bases). The V gene's germline CDR1 is SNHLY and CDR2 FYNNEI. This CDR3 contains 15 residues. Between the trimmed V and J ends, which lost 0 bases and 5 bases, there was a span of 13 bases.

The V and J genes are TRBV7-2 and TRBJ2-1, with a possible D match to TRBD2 (5 bases). The CDR3 contains 16 residues. The V gene's germline CDR1 is SGHTA and CDR2 FQGNSA. Trimming left V 5 bases short and J 5 bases short, with 19 bases between. The CDR3 DNA sequence: TGTGCCAGCAGCGCCCGACAAACCCGACTAAACAATGAGCAGTTCTTC. Translating gives CASSARQTRLNNEQFF.

The chain joins TRBV23-1 to TRBJ2-7; no clear D gene. TRBV23-1 is an open reading frame whose function is uncertain. The CDR3 covers 16 residues. Trimming cost V 2 bases and J 2 bases, with 16 bases left between them. CDR3 nucleotide sequence: TGCGCCAGCAGTCAAATCTCCCAAGACCGTACCTACGAGCAGTACTTC. Amino acids: CASSQISQDRTYEQYF.

The chain has TRBV3-1 (or the pseudogene TRBV3-2) and TRBJ2-7, with 7 positions matching TRBD2. V was clipped by 0 bases and J by 2 bases; unmatched bases: 1. Germline values: CDR1 LGHDT, CDR2 YNNKEL (reference sequence). CDR3 length: 14 amino acids. CDR3 region: CASSQDTSAYEQYF. CDR3 bases: TGTGCCAGCAGCCAAGACACTAGCGCCTACGAGCAGTACTTC.

The chain uses TRBV19 and TRBJ2-3; D is perhaps TRBD2 (7 bases). This CDR3 comprises 16 residues. V lost 7 bases and J lost 4, with 21 bases in between. Germline V gene data show CDR1 as LNHDA and CDR2 as SQIVND (reference sequence). The CDR3 sequence is CASKGGSGTSPDTQYF. The CDR3 DNA reads as TGTGCCAGTAAGGGGGGGTCCGGGACCTCTCCAGATACGCAGTATTTT. The complete variable domain, with remaining parts taken from reference TRBV19 and TRBJ2-3, reads DGGITQSPKYLFRKEGQNVTLSCEQNLNHDAMYWYRQDPGQGLRLIYYSQIVNDFQKGDIAEGYSVSREKKESFPLTVTSAQKNPTAFYLCASKGGSGTSPDTQYFGPGTRLTVL.

The V gene is TRBV28, the J gene TRBJ2-1; 7 bases map to TRBD1. J was trimmed by 0 bases and V by 5 bases; bases with no gene match: 10. The CDR3 is 17 amino acids. Germline loops: CDR1 MDHEN, CDR2 SYDVKM. The CDR3 spells CASSLTGMGSSYNEQFF. In DNA form, the CDR3 reads TGTGCCAGCAGTCTGACAGGGATGGGATCCTCCTACAATGAGCAGTTCTTC. Together with reference TRBV28 and TRBJ2-1, the CDR3 gives the full variable domain: DVKVTQSSRYLVKRTGEKVFLECVQDMDHENMFWYRQDPGLGLRLIYFSYDVKMKEKGDIPEGYSVSREKKERFSLILESASTNQTSMYLCASSLTGMGSSYNEQFFGPGTRLTVL.

The chain links TRBV20-1 to TRBJ2-7; 10 bases are a match to TRBD2. This CDR3 region has 14 residues. Germline loops: CDR1 DFQATT, CDR2 SNEGSKA (reference sequence). The V gene end was trimmed by 3 bases and the J gene end by 2 bases; junction bases not matched to a gene: 4. Here the CDR3 reads CSASWTSGPYEQYF. The CDR3 bases are TGCAGTGCTAGTTGGACTAGCGGACCCTACGAGCAGTACTTC.

Comments on this clone: The junction and the germline gene differ at one end; a read error may be behind it. The genes are TRBV7-3 and TRBJ1-2; 9 bases fit TRBD1. Germline V gives CDR1 SGHTA, CDR2 FQGTGA. This CDR3 contains 14 residues. CDR3 nucleotide sequence: TGTGCCAGCAGCCTAACCGGGACAGGGAACGGCTACACCTTC. Its protein is CASSLTGTGNGYTF.

The chain couples TRBV30 to TRBJ1-2; 8 bases agree with TRBD1. Looked up from germline, CDR1 is GTSNPN and CDR2 is SVGIG (reference sequence). Trimming at V came to 2 bases and at J to 8 bases, leaving 10 bases not matched to a gene. This CDR3 spans 14 amino acids. This CDR3 is CAWSFRTGRKGYTF. The CDR3 DNA is TGTGCCTGGAGTTTCCGGACAGGGAGGAAGGGCTACACCTTC.

V gene TRBV5-1 combines with J gene TRBJ2-2, with 11 positions matching TRBD2. The CDR3 runs 16 residues. Germline lookup yields CDR1 SGHRS and CDR2 YFSETQ. Trimming removed 6 bases from V and 4 bases from J; junction bases left unmatched: 8. The CDR3 DNA reads as TGCGCCAGCACCCCGGGACTAGCGGCCGTCACCGGGGAGCTGTTTTTT. The encoded protein is CASTPGLAAVTGELFF.

The chain joins TRBV7-2 to TRBJ2-3, with 7 bases identical to TRBD2. This CDR3 has 15 residues. Germline assignment: CDR1 SGHTA and CDR2 FQGNSA. With V trimmed by 1 base and J by 11 bases, 12 bases remained unmatched. CDR3 residues: CASSLVGGRAHGQYF. DNA of the CDR3: TGTGCCAGCAGCTTAGTAGGTGGGAGGGCCCATGGGCAGTATTTT.

J is TRBJ2-7 and V is TRBV28, with D perhaps given as TRBD1 or TRBD2 (6 bases each). Germline CDR1 MDHEN, CDR2 SYDVKM. Trimming stripped 5 bases from V and 3 bases from J, with 11 bases between. The CDR3 runs to 13 residues. The CDR3 DNA sequence: TGTGCCAGCAGTCTCAGGGGAGGCTACGAGCAGTACTTC. Its translation: CASSLRGGYEQYF.

The rearrangement links TRBV7-2 to TRBJ2-1; TRBD2 is a possible D gene (5 bases). Germline CDR1 SGHTA, CDR2 FQGNSA. Deletions cut 1 base from V and 6 bases from J, with 13 bases between. The CDR3 contains 15 residues. CDR3 protein: CASSLVGVALNEQFF. CDR3 nucleotides: TGTGCCAGCAGCTTAGTTGGGGTAGCGCTCAATGAGCAGTTCTTC.

This clone was recorded only once. Here the CDR3 DNA reads TGTGCCAGCAGCCCGCTGAGCGCCGGATCCACAGATACGCAGTATTTT. As protein: CASSPLSAGSTDTQYF. The chain carries TRBV7-6 and TRBJ2-3; no clear D. This CDR3 contains 16 residues. Germline CDR1 reads SGHVS; CDR2 reads FNYEAQ. V dropped 5 bases and J dropped 2 bases, with 17 bases sitting between them.

This clone was counted a few times. This chain links TRBV7-9 with TRBJ1-5; no clear D. V lost 2 bases, J lost 5 bases, and 7 bases lay in between. There are 13 residues in the CDR3. CDR1 is SEHNR and CDR2 is FQNEAQ in the germline V gene (reference sequence). The CDR3 is CASSLYSHQPQHF. DNA for the CDR3: TGTGCCAGCAGCTTATACTCCCATCAGCCCCAGCATTTT.

This sequence joins TRBV3-1 (or the pseudogene TRBV3-2) and TRBJ2-5, with 11 bases identical to TRBD2. The V gene end was trimmed by 5 bases and the J gene end by 9 bases; junction bases not matched to a gene: 5. CDR1 is LGHDT, CDR2 YNNKEL, per germline (reference sequence). The CDR3 is made up of 13 amino acids. The CDR3 reads CASSVAGGTSQYF. For the CDR3, the DNA is TGTGCCAGCAGCGTAGCGGGAGGGACGTCCCAGTACTTC.

V and J are TRBV28 and TRBJ2-5; 7 bases agree with TRBD1. Germline CDR1 reads MDHEN; CDR2 reads SYDVKM. This CDR3 comprises 12 residues. The J segment lost 5 bases and the V segment lost 7 bases, leaving 4 bases of the junction unmatched. CDR3 amino acids: CASTGQAETQYF. The CDR3 DNA reads TGTGCCAGCACAGGACAGGCGGAGACCCAGTACTTC.

The sample holds a few counts of this clone. CDR3 sequence (DNA): TGTGCCAGCAGCCATACTTACCAAAGACAGGACTTCTACGAGCAGTACTTC. This gives the protein CASSHTYQRQDFYEQYF. This chain uses TRBV7-8 with TRBJ2-7, with TRBD1 as a possible D gene (6 bases). Germline V lookup: CDR1 SGHVS, CDR2 FQNEAQ. Trimming shortened V by 5 bases and J by 3 bases, and 23 bases separated the two germline ends. This CDR3 spans 17 amino acids.

This chain links TRBV19 with TRBJ2-7, with TRBD2 matching over 13 bases. In germline, CDR1 is LNHDA, CDR2 SQIVND (reference sequence). With V trimmed by 6 bases and J by 5 bases, 19 bases remained unmatched. The CDR3 runs 19 residues. The CDR3 DNA reads TGTGCCAGTAGCCCCGATGGACTAGCGGGAGCGTTTTACGTCAACGAGCAGTACTTC. This encodes CASSPDGLAGAFYVNEQYF.

The V and J genes are TRBV7-2 and TRBJ2-2; no firm D call. The CDR3 contains 13 residues. Trimming removed 5 bases from V and 4 bases from J, with 8 bases in between. Germline V CDR1 and CDR2: SGHTA, FQGNSA. The CDR3 DNA follows: TGTGCCAGCAGCGCCCTGGCCACCGGGGAGCTGTTTTTT. It encodes CASSALATGELFF.

The rearrangement joins TRBV12-3 or TRBV12-4 to TRBJ1-5; TRBD1 matches 8 bases. Trimming took 6 bases from V and 11 from J; bases not matched to a gene: 9. The length of the CDR3 is 13 residues. The DNA of the CDR3 is TGTGCCAGCAGCCCGACAGGGGTGGGGTCCCAGCATTTT. The encoded protein is CASSPTGVGSQHF.

The chain uses TRBV21-1 and TRBJ2-7; the table's D call of TRBD2 was not tested on the DNA. TRBV21-1 is annotated as a pseudogene. CDR3 length: 12 residues. DNA of the CDR3: TGTGCCAGCAGCAAGAATAGCTCCGAGCAGTACTTC. Translating gives CASSKNSSEQYF.

CDR3 nucleotide sequence: TGTGCCAGCAGTTTCCCTCCGTGGGGTGGGAACGAGCAGTACTTC. Translation: CASSFPPWGGNEQYF. This chain uses TRBV28 with TRBJ2-7; no reliable D call. Germline loops: CDR1 MDHEN, CDR2 SYDVKM. The CDR3 contains 15 residues. Trimming shortened V by 3 bases and J by 5 bases, and 17 bases separated the two germline ends.

In DNA, the CDR3 is TGTGCCAGCAGCCCCGGACAGGGGGCGCAGCCCCAGCATTTT. Translating it yields CASSPGQGAQPQHF. The gene calls are TRBV7-2 and TRBJ1-5, with 11 nucleotides matching TRBD1. J lost 7 bases, V lost 5 bases, and 4 bases had no gene match. The CDR3 has 14 residues. Germline V gene sequence: CDR1 SGHTA, CDR2 FQGNSA.

This sequence joins TRBV2 and TRBJ2-7; maybe TRBD2 (5 bases). Trimming removed 6 bases from V and 4 bases from J, with 13 bases in between. The CDR3 totals 13 residues. Germline CDR1 is SNHLY and CDR2 is FYNNEI. The CDR3 sequence: CASSSGLAYEQYF. CDR3 bases: TGTGCCAGCAGCAGCGGTCTGGCTTACGAGCAGTACTTC.

This clone was picked up a small number of times. This sequence joins TRBV2 and TRBJ1-5; 7 bases are shared with TRBD1. Germline V CDR1 and CDR2: SNHLY, FYNNEI. V dropped 7 bases and J dropped 0; count of bases not matched to a gene: 3. The CDR3 is 14 amino acids. The DNA for the CDR3 is TGTGCCAGCACAGGGGGGAATAGCAATCAGCCCCAGCATTTT. This encodes CASTGGNSNQPQHF.